These T cell receptor beta chains were read from a single sample in a study of vaccination effects on CD4 cells after COVID-19. Produced via immunoSEQ multiplex PCR; TCRdb's table is partial and in-frame only. The table lists approximately 25,000 clones, about 70% of them singletons, with 8.2% in the top ten. Their recognized antigens are unknown. Material: CD4+ T cells from PBMCs cultured with SARS-CoV-2 spike peptides, obtained after COVID-19 vaccination. These receptors were collected from a human donor who received a COVID-19 vaccine. CDR3s include the opening cysteine and the closing phenylalanine or tryptophan. A D gene is named only where the DNA matches it firmly. Clone size is given for some rows only: seen once, a few or many times, or a class if the clone is expanded.

J: TRBJ2-7; V: TRBV20-1; size: -; D: -; DNA: TGCAGTGCTAGAGACACCCACGAGCAGTACTTC; CDR3: CSARDTHEQYF
J: TRBJ1-3; V: TRBV2; size: few; D: -; DNA: TGTGCCAGCAGTGGGGCGAGGACTAACACCATATATTTT; CDR3: CASSGARTNTIYF
J: TRBJ2-2; V: TRBV7-7; size: -; D: -; DNA: TGTGCCAGCAGCTCCGACAGTTACCGGGAGCTGTTTTTT; CDR3: CASSSDSYRELFF
J: TRBJ1-2; V: TRBV19; size: large; D: -; DNA: TGTGCCAGTAGTGCGTGGGAGGCTTATGGCTACACCTTC; CDR3: CASSAWEAYGYTF
J: TRBJ2-7; V: TRBV19; size: -; D: TRBD1; DNA: TGTGCCAGTAGTGGAAGACAGGGCTACGAGCAGTACTTC; CDR3: CASSGRQGYEQYF
J: TRBJ2-2; V: TRBV10-2; size: -; D: -; DNA: TGCGCCAGCAGCCCGGGGGCGGGCACCGGGGAGCTGTTTTTT; CDR3: CASSPGAGTGELFF
J: TRBJ1-5; V: TRBV6-6; size: -; D: -; DNA: TGTGCCAGCAGTTACCGCAACAGCAGACTTGATCAGCCCCAGCATTTT; CDR3: CASSYRNSRLDQPQHF
J: TRBJ2-7; V: TRBV18; size: -; D: -; DNA: TGTGCCAGCTCACCACCAAGCACCTACGAGCAGTACTTC; CDR3: CASSPPSTYEQYF
J: TRBJ2-1; V: TRBV11-3; size: -; D: TRBD2; DNA: TGTGCCAGCAGCTTAGATCTTTGGACTAGCGGGGGGAACAATGAGCAGTTCTTC; CDR3: CASSLDLWTSGGNNEQFF
J: TRBJ1-5; V: TRBV6-1; size: -; D: -; DNA: TGTGCCAGCAGTGAAGACCGACAGGCCGTTCAGCCCCAGCATTTT; CDR3: CASSEDRQAVQPQHF
J: TRBJ2-7; V: TRBV19; size: few; D: TRBD1; DNA: TGTGCCAGTAGCCTTGACACGAATATAGGGACAGGGACGGACGAGCAGTACTTC; CDR3: CASSLDTNIGTGTDEQYF
J: TRBJ1-4; V: TRBV29-1; size: -; D: -; DNA: TGCAGCGTTGAGGTCGCTAATGAAAAACTGTTTTTT; CDR3: CSVEVANEKLFF
J: TRBJ1-1; V: TRBV11-2; size: once; D: TRBD1; DNA: TGTGCCAGCAGCCCCCAACAGGGGCGGACTGAAGCTTTCTTT; CDR3: CASSPQQGRTEAFF
J: TRBJ1-6; V: TRBV20-1; size: -; D: TRBD1; DNA: TGCAGTGCTAGTGGGACAGGGGATTCACCCCTCCACTTT; CDR3: CSASGTGDSPLHF
J: TRBJ2-2; V: TRBV5-1; size: -; D: TRBD2; DNA: TGCGCCAGCAGTGGTACCAGGGAGGGTGAGGAGCTGTTTTTT; CDR3: CASSGTREGEELFF
J: TRBJ1-2; V: TRBV10-3; size: once; D: TRBD1; DNA: TGTGCCATCAGCTTGCCGGGACAGGGGACCTATGGCTACACCTTC; CDR3: CAISLPGQGTYGYTF
J: TRBJ2-1; V: TRBV5-4; size: -; D: TRBD2; DNA: TGTGCCAGCAGCTTGAAGAAAATAGCGGGAGGTTATTCCTACAATGAGCAGTTCTTC; CDR3: CASSLKKIAGGYSYNEQFF
J: TRBJ1-2; V: TRBV25-1; size: -; D: TRBD1; DNA: TGTGCCAGCAGTACACAGGGGTCGCTCGGCTACACCTTC; CDR3: CASSTQGSLGYTF
J: TRBJ1-6; V: TRBV14; size: -; D: -; DNA: TGTGCCAGCAGCCAAGCCCCGGGGGTACTCGGCCTTAATTCACCCCTCCACTTT; CDR3: CASSQAPGVLGLNSPLHF
J: TRBJ2-7; V: TRBV6-1; size: -; D: -; DNA: TGTGCCAGCAGTGAACGGGGGGCCACCATCTTTGAGCAGTACTTC; CDR3: CASSERGATIFEQYF
J: TRBJ2-2; V: TRBV24-1; size: -; D: TRBD1; DNA: TGTGCCACTTCGGACAGGGGGAACACCGGGGAGCTGTTTTTT; CDR3: CATSDRGNTGELFF
J: TRBJ2-3; V: TRBV7-7; size: few; D: TRBD2; DNA: TGTGCCAGCAGCCCAGGGTCAGGCGGGGAGGGTACGCAGTATTTT; CDR3: CASSPGSGGEGTQYF
J: TRBJ1-2; V: TRBV6-1; size: -; D: -; DNA: TGTGCCAGCAGTGAATCAGGGCCGAGTCTGGGCTACACCTTC; CDR3: CASSESGPSLGYTF
J: TRBJ2-5; V: TRBV2; size: once; D: -; DNA: TGTGCCAGCAACAGATACCAAGAGACCCAGTACTTC; CDR3: CASNRYQETQYF
J: TRBJ2-1; V: TRBV19; size: -; D: -; DNA: TGTGCCAGTAGTAATGTGTATAGAATCCCCTACAATGAGCAGTTCTTC; CDR3: CASSNVYRIPYNEQFF
J: TRBJ2-5; V: TRBV5-4; size: -; D: TRBD1; DNA: TGTGCCAGCAGCCCGGGACAGGGAGAGACCCAGTACTTC; CDR3: CASSPGQGETQYF
J: TRBJ2-1; V: TRBV9; size: -; D: TRBD2; DNA: TGTGCCAGCAGCGTAGGCGGACTAGGCTGGACCAATGAGCAGTTCTTC; CDR3: CASSVGGLGWTNEQFF
J: TRBJ1-5; V: TRBV21-1; size: -; D: -; DNA: TGTGCCAGCAGCGAACAGGGGCTCTATAGCAATCAGCCCCAGCATTTT; CDR3: CASSEQGLYSNQPQHF
J: TRBJ1-2; V: TRBV6-5; size: -; D: -; DNA: TGTGCCAGCAGACAACAGGGCCACTATGGCTACACCTTC; CDR3: CASRQQGHYGYTF
J: TRBJ2-7; V: TRBV27; size: -; D: -; DNA: TGTGCCAGCAGTTTGATGTTAGCTTCCTACGAGCAGTACTTC; CDR3: CASSLMLASYEQYF
J: TRBJ2-1; V: TRBV6-1; size: -; D: -; DNA: TGTGCCAGCAGTGGCATAGGGGGTAGGTCCTACAATGAGCAGTTCTTC; CDR3: CASSGIGGRSYNEQFF
J: TRBJ1-4; V: TRBV14; size: -; D: TRBD1; DNA: TGTGCCAGCAGGATTACAGGGGGCTCTAATGAAAAACTGTTTTTT; CDR3: CASRITGGSNEKLFF
J: TRBJ1-5; V: TRBV5-5; size: -; D: -; DNA: TGTGCCAGCAGCCAAACGAGAGGGGTTGAGCCCCAGCATTTT; CDR3: CASSQTRGVEPQHF
J: TRBJ1-4; V: TRBV30; size: few; D: TRBD1; DNA: TGTGCCTGGAGGCCGCCGGACAGGGGGCTTGAAAAACTGTTTTTT; CDR3: CAWRPPDRGLEKLFF
J: TRBJ2-6; V: TRBV27; size: -; D: -; DNA: TGTGCCAGCAGTTTCAGCATTGGGGCCAACGTCCTGACTTTC; CDR3: CASSFSIGANVLTF
J: TRBJ2-7; V: TRBV11-2; size: once; D: -; DNA: TGTGCCAGCAGCTTAGGGGACACAAGTTACGAGCAGTACTTC; CDR3: CASSLGDTSYEQYF